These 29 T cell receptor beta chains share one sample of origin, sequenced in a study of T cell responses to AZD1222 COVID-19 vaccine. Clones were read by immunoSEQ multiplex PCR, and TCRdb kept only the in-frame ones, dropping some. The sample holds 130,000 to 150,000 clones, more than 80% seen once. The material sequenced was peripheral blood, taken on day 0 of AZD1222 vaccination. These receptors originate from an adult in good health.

CDR3 DNA sequence: TGTGCCAGCATTCTAGCGGGCTCCTACAATGAGCAGTTCTTC. It codes for CASILAGSYNEQFF. This rearrangement joins TRBV6-5 to TRBJ2-1; 8 bases match TRBD2. Germline-derived CDR1 and CDR2 are MNHEY and SVGAGI. Trimming took 7 bases from V and 0 from J; bases not matched to a gene: 2. The length of the CDR3 is 14 residues.

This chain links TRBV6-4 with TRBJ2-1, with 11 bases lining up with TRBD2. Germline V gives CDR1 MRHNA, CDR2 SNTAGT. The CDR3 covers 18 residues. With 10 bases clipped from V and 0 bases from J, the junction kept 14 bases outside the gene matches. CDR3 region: CANRTGTSGSSSYNEQFF. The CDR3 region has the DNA TGTGCCAATCGAACCGGGACTAGCGGCTCGAGCTCCTACAATGAGCAGTTCTTC.

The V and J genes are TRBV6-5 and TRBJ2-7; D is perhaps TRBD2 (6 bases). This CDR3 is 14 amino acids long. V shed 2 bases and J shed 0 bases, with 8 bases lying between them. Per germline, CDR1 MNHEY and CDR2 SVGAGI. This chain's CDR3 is CASSYSGRSYEQYF. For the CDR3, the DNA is TGTGCCAGCAGTTACAGCGGGCGCTCCTACGAGCAGTACTTC.

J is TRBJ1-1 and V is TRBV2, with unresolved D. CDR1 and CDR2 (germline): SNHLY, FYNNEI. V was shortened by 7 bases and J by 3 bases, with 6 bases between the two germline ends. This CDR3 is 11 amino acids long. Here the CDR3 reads CASMEDTEAFF. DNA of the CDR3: TGTGCCAGCATGGAAGACACTGAAGCTTTCTTT.

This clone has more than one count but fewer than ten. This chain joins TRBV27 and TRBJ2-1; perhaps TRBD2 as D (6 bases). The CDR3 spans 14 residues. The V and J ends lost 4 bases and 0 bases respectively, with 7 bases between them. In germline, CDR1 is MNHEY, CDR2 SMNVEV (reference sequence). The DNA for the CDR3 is TGTGCCAGCAGTTGGAGGGGCTCCTACAATGAGCAGTTCTTC. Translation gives CASSWRGSYNEQFF.

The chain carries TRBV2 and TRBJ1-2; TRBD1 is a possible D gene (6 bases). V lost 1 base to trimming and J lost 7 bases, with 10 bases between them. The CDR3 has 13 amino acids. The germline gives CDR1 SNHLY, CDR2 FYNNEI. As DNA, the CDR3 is TGTGCCAGCAGTGAAGTTATAGGGGGTGGCTACACCTTC. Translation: CASSEVIGGGYTF. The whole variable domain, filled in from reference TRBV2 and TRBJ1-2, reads EPEVTQTPSHQVTQMGQEVILRCVPISNHLYFYWYRQILGQKVEFLVSFYNNEISEKSEIFDDQFSVERPDGSNFTLKIRSTKLEDSAMYFCASSEVIGGGYTFGSGTRLTVV.

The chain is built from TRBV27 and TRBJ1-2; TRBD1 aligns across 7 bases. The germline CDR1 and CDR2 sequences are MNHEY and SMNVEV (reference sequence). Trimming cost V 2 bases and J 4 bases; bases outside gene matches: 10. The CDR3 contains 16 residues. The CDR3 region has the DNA TGTGCCAGCAGTTTAAAACAGGGGATGGCCCCCTATGGCTACACCTTC. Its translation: CASSLKQGMAPYGYTF.

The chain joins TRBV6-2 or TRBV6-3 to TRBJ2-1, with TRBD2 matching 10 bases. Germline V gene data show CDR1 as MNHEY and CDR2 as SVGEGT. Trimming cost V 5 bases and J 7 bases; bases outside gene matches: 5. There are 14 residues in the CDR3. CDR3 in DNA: TGTGCCAGCAGTAGCGGGGGGGCAGGTAATGAGCAGTTCTTC. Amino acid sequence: CASSSGGAGNEQFF.

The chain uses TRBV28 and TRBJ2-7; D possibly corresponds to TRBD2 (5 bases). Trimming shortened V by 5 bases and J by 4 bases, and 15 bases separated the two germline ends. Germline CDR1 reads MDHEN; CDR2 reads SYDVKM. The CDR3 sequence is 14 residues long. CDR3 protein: CASSPWEYSYEQYF. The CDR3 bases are TGTGCCAGCAGTCCGTGGGAGTACTCTTACGAGCAGTACTTC.

CDR3 amino acids: CASSPDTRTGELFF. As DNA, the CDR3 is TGTGCCAGCAGCCCAGATACTAGAACCGGGGAGCTGTTTTTT. The chain links TRBV7-9 to TRBJ2-2, with D possibly being TRBD2 (5 bases). Deletions cut 5 bases from V and 5 bases from J, with 12 bases between. CDR3 size: 14 residues. Germline V lookup: CDR1 SEHNR, CDR2 FQNEAQ (reference sequence).

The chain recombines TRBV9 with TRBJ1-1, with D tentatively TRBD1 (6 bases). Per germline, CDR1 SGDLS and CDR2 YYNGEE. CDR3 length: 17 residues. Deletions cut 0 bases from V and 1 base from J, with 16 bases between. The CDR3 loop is CASSVAPLQGGNTEAFF. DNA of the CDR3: TGTGCCAGCAGCGTAGCGCCTCTACAGGGTGGGAACACTGAAGCTTTCTTT.

The DNA for the CDR3 is TGTGCTAGTGGAGACCCCCCCGGACAGGGGAATTACACTGAAGCTTTCTTT. This translates into CASGDPPGQGNYTEAFF. The chain combines TRBV12-5 with TRBJ1-1; 9 bases agree with TRBD1. CDR1 is LGHNT, CDR2 FRNRAP, per germline. J was trimmed by 3 bases and V by 6 bases; bases with no gene match: 14. The CDR3 contains 17 residues.

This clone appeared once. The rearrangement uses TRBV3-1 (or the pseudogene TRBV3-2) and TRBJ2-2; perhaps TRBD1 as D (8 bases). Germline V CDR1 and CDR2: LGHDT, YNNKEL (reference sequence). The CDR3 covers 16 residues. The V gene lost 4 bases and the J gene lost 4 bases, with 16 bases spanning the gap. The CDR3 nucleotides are TGTGCCAGCAGCCCCCCAGGGGGCGGGGGCACCGGGGAGCTGTTTTTT. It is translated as CASSPPGGGGTGELFF.

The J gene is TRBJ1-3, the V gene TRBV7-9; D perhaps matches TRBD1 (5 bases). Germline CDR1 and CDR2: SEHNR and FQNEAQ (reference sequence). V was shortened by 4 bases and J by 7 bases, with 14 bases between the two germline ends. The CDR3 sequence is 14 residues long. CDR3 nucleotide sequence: TGTGCCAGCAGCTCCAGTCAGACAGTGAACACCATATATTTT. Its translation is CASSSSQTVNTIYF.

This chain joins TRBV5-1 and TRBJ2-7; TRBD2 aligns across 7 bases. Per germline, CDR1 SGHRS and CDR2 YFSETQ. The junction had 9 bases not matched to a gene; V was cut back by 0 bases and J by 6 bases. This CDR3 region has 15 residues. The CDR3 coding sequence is TGCGCCAGCAGCTTGGAGCCAGCGGGGAGCAGCGAGCAGTACTTC. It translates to CASSLEPAGSSEQYF.

In DNA, the CDR3 is TGTGCCAGCAGCTCCAGTAACAATCAGCCCCAGCATTTT. Its protein is CASSSSNNQPQHF. The V and J genes are TRBV7-2 and TRBJ1-5; the D is unclear. The CDR3 extends over 13 amino acids. Trimming pared 4 bases from V and 3 bases from J, leaving 7 bases between. The germline V gene has CDR1 SGHTA and CDR2 FQGNSA.

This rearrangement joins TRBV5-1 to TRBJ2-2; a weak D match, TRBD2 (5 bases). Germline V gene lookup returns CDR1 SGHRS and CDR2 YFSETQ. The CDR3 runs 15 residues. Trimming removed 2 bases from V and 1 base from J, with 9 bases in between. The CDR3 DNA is TGCGCCAGCAGCTTTCGGACTGAGAACACCGGGGAGCTGTTTTTT. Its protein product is CASSFRTENTGELFF.

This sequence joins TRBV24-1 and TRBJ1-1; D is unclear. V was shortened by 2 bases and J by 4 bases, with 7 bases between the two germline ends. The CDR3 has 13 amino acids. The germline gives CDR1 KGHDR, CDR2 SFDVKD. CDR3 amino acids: CATSDSPGTEAFF. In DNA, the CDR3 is TGTGCCACCAGTGATTCGCCGGGCACTGAAGCTTTCTTT.

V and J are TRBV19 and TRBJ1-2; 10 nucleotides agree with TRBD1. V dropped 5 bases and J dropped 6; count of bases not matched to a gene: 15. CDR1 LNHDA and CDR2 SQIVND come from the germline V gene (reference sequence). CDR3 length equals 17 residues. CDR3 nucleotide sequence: TGTGCCAGTAGTGGAAGACGGACAGGGGGGATTGGGAATGGCTACACCTTC. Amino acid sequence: CASSGRRTGGIGNGYTF.

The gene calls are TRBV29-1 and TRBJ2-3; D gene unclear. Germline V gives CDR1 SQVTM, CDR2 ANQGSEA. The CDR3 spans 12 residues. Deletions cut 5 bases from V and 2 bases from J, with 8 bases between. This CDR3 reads CSVFSSTDTQYF. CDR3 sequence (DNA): TGCAGCGTTTTCTCTTCCACAGATACGCAGTATTTT.

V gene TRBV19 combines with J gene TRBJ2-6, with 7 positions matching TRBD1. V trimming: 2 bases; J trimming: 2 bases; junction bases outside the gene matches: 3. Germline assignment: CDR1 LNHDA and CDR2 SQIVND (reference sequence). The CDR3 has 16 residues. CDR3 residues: CASSIQGGPGANVLTF. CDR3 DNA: TGTGCCAGTAGTATACAAGGGGGCCCTGGGGCCAACGTCCTGACTTTC.

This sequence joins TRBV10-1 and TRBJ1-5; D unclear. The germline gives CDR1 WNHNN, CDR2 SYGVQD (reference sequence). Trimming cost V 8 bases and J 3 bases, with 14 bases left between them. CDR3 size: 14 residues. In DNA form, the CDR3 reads TGCGCCAGCTCGGACGGAGGAAACAATCAGCCCCAGCATTTT. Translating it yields CASSDGGNNQPQHF.

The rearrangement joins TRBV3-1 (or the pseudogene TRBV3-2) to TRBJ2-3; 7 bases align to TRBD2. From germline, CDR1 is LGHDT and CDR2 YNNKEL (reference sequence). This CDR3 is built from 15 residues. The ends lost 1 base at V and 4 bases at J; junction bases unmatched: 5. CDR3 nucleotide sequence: TGTGCCAGCAGCCAAGGAGTTGCGGGAGCAGATACGCAGTATTTT. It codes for CASSQGVAGADTQYF.

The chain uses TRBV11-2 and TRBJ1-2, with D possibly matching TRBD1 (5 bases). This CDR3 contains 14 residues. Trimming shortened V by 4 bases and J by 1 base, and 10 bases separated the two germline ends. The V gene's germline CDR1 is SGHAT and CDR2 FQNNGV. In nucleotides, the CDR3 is TGTGCCAGCAGCTCGGGACCGAGTAACTATGGCTACACCTTC. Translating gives CASSSGPSNYGYTF.

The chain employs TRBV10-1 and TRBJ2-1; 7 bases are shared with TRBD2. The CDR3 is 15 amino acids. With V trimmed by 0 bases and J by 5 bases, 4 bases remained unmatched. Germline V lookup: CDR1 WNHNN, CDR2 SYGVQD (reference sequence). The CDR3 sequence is CASSESGGLNNEQFF. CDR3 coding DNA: TGCGCCAGCAGTGAGTCGGGAGGGTTGAACAATGAGCAGTTCTTC.

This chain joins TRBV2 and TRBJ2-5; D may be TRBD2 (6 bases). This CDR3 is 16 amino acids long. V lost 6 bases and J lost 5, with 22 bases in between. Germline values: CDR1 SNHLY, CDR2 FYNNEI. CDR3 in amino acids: CASREERLVSRETQYF. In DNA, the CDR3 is TGTGCCAGCAGGGAGGAGAGACTAGTCTCCCGGGAGACCCAGTACTTC. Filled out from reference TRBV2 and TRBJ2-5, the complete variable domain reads EPEVTQTPSHQVTQMGQEVILRCVPISNHLYFYWYRQILGQKVEFLVSFYNNEISEKSEIFDDQFSVERPDGSNFTLKIRSTKLEDSAMYFCASREERLVSRETQYFGPGTRLLVL.

CDR3 protein: CATSRKLAGVNEQFF. The CDR3 DNA sequence: TGTGCCACCAGCCGGAAACTAGCGGGGGTTAATGAGCAGTTCTTC. The chain carries TRBV15 and TRBJ2-1; 11 nucleotides agree with TRBD2. The length of the CDR3 is 15 residues. With V trimmed by 5 bases and J by 7 bases, 7 bases remained unmatched. The germline CDR1 and CDR2 sequences are LNHNV and YYDKDF (reference sequence).

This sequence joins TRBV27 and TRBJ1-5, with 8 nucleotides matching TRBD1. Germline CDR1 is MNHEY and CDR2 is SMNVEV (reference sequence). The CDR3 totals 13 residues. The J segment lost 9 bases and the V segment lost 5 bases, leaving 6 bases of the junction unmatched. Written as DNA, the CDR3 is TGTGCCAGCAGTGAGACAGGGGCGACGCCCCAGCATTTT. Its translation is CASSETGATPQHF.

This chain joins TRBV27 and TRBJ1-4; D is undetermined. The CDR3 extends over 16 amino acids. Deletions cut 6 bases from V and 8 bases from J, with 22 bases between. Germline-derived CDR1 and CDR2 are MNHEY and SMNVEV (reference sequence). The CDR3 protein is CASSVGRFGREEKLFF. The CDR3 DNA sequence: TGTGCCAGCAGCGTCGGGCGGTTTGGGCGAGAGGAAAAACTGTTTTTT.